The 20 T cell receptor beta chains given below trace back to one sample, sequenced in a study of PD-1 blockade in mismatch repair-deficient tumors. Here immunoSEQ multiplex PCR was the method, and the copy in TCRdb shows in-frame clones only, minus some. The table includes more than 90,000 clones, more than 60% detected once. The input for sequencing was peripheral blood, taken 60 weeks after starting pembrolizumab. The receptors here all came from an adult with mismatch repair-deficient cancer.

The chain recombines TRBV27 with TRBJ2-5, with D perhaps matching TRBD2 (5 bases). V shed 7 bases and J shed 2 bases, with 17 bases lying between them. Germline loops: CDR1 MNHEY, CDR2 SMNVEV (reference sequence). The CDR3 has 15 amino acids. For the CDR3, the DNA is TGTGCCAGCACCCAAACGGGAAACATACAAGAGACCCAGTACTTC. Translated, it gives CASTQTGNIQETQYF.

The chain has TRBV6-1 and TRBJ2-2, with no clear D. The V gene's germline CDR1 is MNHNS and CDR2 SASEGT. V shed 5 bases and J shed 0 bases, with 4 bases lying between them. The CDR3 length is 13 residues. This chain's CDR3 is CASSPSNTGELFF. DNA for the CDR3: TGTGCCAGCAGTCCCTCGAACACCGGGGAGCTGTTTTTT.

This clone turned up a few times. The V and J genes are TRBV19 and TRBJ1-4; D is uncertain. The length of the CDR3 is 18 residues. Per germline, CDR1 LNHDA and CDR2 SQIVND (reference sequence). With 2 bases removed from V and 0 bases from J, the gap between germline ends came to 16 bases. The CDR3 reads CASSISPPGSPTNEKLFF. CDR3 DNA sequence: TGTGCCAGTAGTATATCGCCCCCCGGCAGCCCAACTAATGAAAAACTGTTTTTT.

Here the CDR3 DNA reads TGCGCCAGCAGCCAAGATATGGGAGAGGGGAACACTGAAGCTTTCTTT. Translation: CASSQDMGEGNTEAFF. J is TRBJ1-1 and V is TRBV4-3; no clear D. Germline loops: CDR1 LGHNA, CDR2 YSLEER. The V and J ends lost 0 bases and 1 base respectively, with 12 bases between them. The CDR3 spans 16 residues.

V gene TRBV7-8 combines with J gene TRBJ2-1, with 9 bases fitting TRBD2. There are 14 residues in the CDR3. V lost 1 base to trimming and J lost 14 bases; unmatched junction nucleotides: 9. Germline V gene sequence: CDR1 SGHVS, CDR2 FQNEAQ. The CDR3 bases are TGTGCCAGCAGCTTAGATCTAGCGGGATACACGAAGTTCTTC. Protein: CASSLDLAGYTKFF.

V gene TRBV7-9 combines with J gene TRBJ2-7; D gene ambiguous. V dropped 4 bases and J dropped 4 bases, with 5 bases sitting between them. Germline V CDR1 and CDR2: SEHNR, FQNEAQ (reference sequence). The CDR3 sequence is 11 residues long. The CDR3 DNA reads TGTGCCAGCAGCTCATTATACGAGCAGTACTTC. Protein: CASSSLYEQYF.

The chain employs TRBV2 and TRBJ1-2; tentatively, D is TRBD1 (6 bases). Trimming pared 5 bases from V and 4 bases from J, leaving 17 bases between. The CDR3 runs to 15 residues. The germline V gene encodes CDR1 SNHLY and CDR2 FYNNEI. CDR3 bases: TGTGCCAGCAGTCCGGCTCGGACAGCAAGCTATGGCTACACCTTC. It specifies CASSPARTASYGYTF.

This clone was detected a few times. The chain couples TRBV2 to TRBJ1-4; possibly TRBD1 for D (6 bases). With 4 bases removed from V and 2 bases from J, the gap between germline ends came to 11 bases. There are 15 residues in the CDR3. Germline assignment: CDR1 SNHLY and CDR2 FYNNEI. Here the CDR3 DNA reads TGTGCCAGCAGTGGACAGGCCCGGACTAATGAAAAACTGTTTTTT. Translating gives CASSGQARTNEKLFF.

This sequence joins TRBV19 and TRBJ1-1, with 12 positions matching TRBD1. Trimming at V came to 4 bases and at J to 4 bases, leaving 10 bases not matched to a gene. The CDR3 covers 17 residues. Germline-derived CDR1 and CDR2 are LNHDA and SQIVND (reference sequence). The CDR3 here is CASSNRDRGRIVTEAFF. The CDR3, as DNA: TGTGCCAGTAGTAACCGGGACAGGGGGCGCATCGTCACTGAAGCTTTCTTT.

The rearrangement uses TRBV28 and TRBJ2-1, with TRBD2 matching 7 bases. V shed 4 bases, J shed 0 bases, and the junction held 9 bases outside the gene matches. Germline CDR1 and CDR2: MDHEN and SYDVKM. This CDR3 contains 17 residues. Written as DNA, the CDR3 is TGTGCCAGCAGTTCGATGGGTGGGGGGGGCTCCTACAATGAGCAGTTCTTC. Its protein product is CASSSMGGGGSYNEQFF.

The chain carries TRBV11-2 and TRBJ1-2; tentative D call: TRBD1 (6 bases). V was shortened by 3 bases and J by 8 bases, with 10 bases between the two germline ends. Germline CDR1 reads SGHAT; CDR2 reads FQNNGV. CDR3 length: 12 residues. The CDR3 DNA reads as TGTGCCAGCAGCTTGTCAGGGGCGGGCTACACCTTC. This sequence encodes CASSLSGAGYTF.

The chain couples TRBV6-5 to TRBJ2-1, with 10 bases that match TRBD1. CDR3 length: 15 amino acids. Germline CDR1 MNHEY, CDR2 SVGAGI. The V and J ends lost 5 bases and 1 base, in that order; junction bases with no gene match: 2. CDR3 sequence: CASSTGQGSYNEQFF. The CDR3 nucleotides read TGTGCCAGCAGTACGGGACAGGGGTCCTACAATGAGCAGTTCTTC.

A word on this clone: The junction differs from germline at one of its ends, possibly a read error. The genes are TRBV29-1 and TRBJ1-5; 7 nucleotides align to TRBD1. Germline assignment: CDR1 SQVTM and CDR2 ANQGSEA. This CDR3 comprises 13 residues. The CDR3, as DNA: TGCAGCGTTCAAGACAGGGAAGGACAGCCCCAGCATTTT. This gives the protein CSVQDREGQPQHF.

The rearrangement joins TRBV18 to TRBJ1-1; possibly TRBD1 for D (6 bases). Germline values: CDR1 KGHSH, CDR2 LQKENI. Trimming removed 3 bases at V and 2 bases at J, with 13 bases between. This CDR3 is built from 15 residues. The CDR3 spells CASSPLGTRNTEAFF. The CDR3 region has the DNA TGTGCCAGCTCACCCCTCGGGACACGTAACACTGAAGCTTTCTTT.

The DNA of the CDR3 is TGCGCCAGCAGCCAAGCTTACTCTAACTCCTACAATGAGCAGTTCTTC. Its translation: CASSQAYSNSYNEQFF. The chain joins TRBV4-3 to TRBJ2-1; D gene unclear. The CDR3 consists of 16 residues. Trimming cost V 1 base and J 0 bases, with 10 bases left between them. Germline values: CDR1 LGHNA, CDR2 YSLEER.

The chain carries TRBV19 and TRBJ2-3; 8 positions match TRBD1. The CDR3 totals 13 residues. V shed 7 bases, J shed 3 bases, and the junction held 3 bases outside the gene matches. Per germline, CDR1 LNHDA and CDR2 SQIVND (reference sequence). CDR3 protein: CASTTGETDTQYF. The CDR3 region has the DNA TGTGCCAGTACGACAGGGGAAACAGATACGCAGTATTTT.

This rearrangement joins TRBV12-5 to TRBJ2-3; 9 bases agree with TRBD1. The ends lost 3 bases at V and 1 base at J; junction bases unmatched: 5. Germline-derived CDR1 and CDR2 are LGHNT and FRNRAP. The CDR3 runs to 16 residues. The CDR3 nucleotides read TGTGCTAGTGGTTTTGAATGGGACAGGGGCACAGATACGCAGTATTTT. This codes for CASGFEWDRGTDTQYF.

Details on this clone: Germline and junction disagree at one end, which may indicate a read error. This chain uses TRBV19 with TRBJ2-6; D unresolved. The CDR3 has 13 amino acids. Germline CDR1 and CDR2: LNHDA and SQIVND (reference sequence). The CDR3 sequence: CASSPSRANVLTF. CDR3 coding DNA: TGTGCCAGTAGTCCCTCTAGGGCCAACGTCCTGACTTTC.

The chain links TRBV6-6 to TRBJ1-5, with 8 bases lining up with TRBD1. Trimming removed 10 bases from V and 8 bases from J; junction bases left unmatched: 13. The CDR3 sequence is 14 residues long. Germline loops: CDR1 MNHNY, CDR2 SVGAGI (reference sequence). The CDR3 DNA sequence: TGTGCCACCACCCCGGCAGGGGGCGCGGAGCCCCAGCATTTT. It specifies CATTPAGGAEPQHF.

The chain employs TRBV28 and TRBJ2-7; no definite D call. Trimming removed 8 bases from V and 4 bases from J, with 12 bases in between. The length of the CDR3 is 12 residues. Germline V CDR1 and CDR2: MDHEN, SYDVKM. Here the CDR3 DNA reads TGTGCCAGCCGCAAACGGGCGTACGAGCAGTACTTC. Its translation: CASRKRAYEQYF.